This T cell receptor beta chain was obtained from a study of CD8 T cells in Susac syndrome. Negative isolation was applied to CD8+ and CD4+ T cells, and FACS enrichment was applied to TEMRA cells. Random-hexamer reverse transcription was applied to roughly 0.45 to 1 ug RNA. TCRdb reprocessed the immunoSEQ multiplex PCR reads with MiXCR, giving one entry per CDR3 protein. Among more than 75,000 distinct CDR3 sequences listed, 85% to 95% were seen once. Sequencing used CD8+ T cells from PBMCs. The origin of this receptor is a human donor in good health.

CDR3 in DNA: TGTGCCAGCAGCTTCGCGAGCGGGGGGGCCTACGAGCAGTACTTC. The encoded protein is CASSFASGGAYEQYF. V gene TRBV7-2 combines with J gene TRBJ2-7; 10 nucleotides line up with TRBD2. Losses at the gene ends were 3 bases for V and 2 bases for J; bases not matched to a gene: 4. The CDR3 is 15 amino acids. CDR1 and CDR2 from the germline V gene are SGHTA and FQGNSA.